This T cell receptor beta chain came from a study of T cell responses to AZD1222 COVID-19 vaccine listed by TCRdb under 2021. In terms of the full investigation: A total of about 240 trial participants underwent TCR sequencing, of whom 207 received two doses of AZD1222 and some 26 received two doses of the MenACWY control vaccine. Trial participants were enrolled by age into 18-55, 56-69 and 70-plus year subgroups, with roughly 160, 29 and 62 TCR-sequenced participants respectively.

In regard to this clone: Its antigen is still unknown. It has no much larger one-base neighbor in the sample; base qualities were not kept.

The CDR3 regions of human TCRbeta chains were analyzed by immunosequencing. Turning to the authors' computational methods: TCRs in the repertoires were compared against a reference library of SARS-CoV-2-specific TCRs that had been generated with the MIRA antigen-specificity platform. Breadth was defined as the fraction of unique TCRs that were SARS-CoV-2-associated, and depth was defined as the fraction of total T cells that were SARS-CoV-2-associated. Using the MIRA data, each spike-specific TCR was mapped to the spike region that the TCR reacts to and placed in a CD4 or CD8 class. Log10-transformed breadth and depth values were compared by one-way ANOVA with Sidak's multiple comparisons tests. This immuneACCESS table, as held by TCRdb, lists in-frame sequences with V and J called but not all clones. Of the missing ones, under half trace to an unresolved V gene in checked studies; the others have no known cause. V and J calls and clone size are those listed in that table; D and trimming were worked out from the DNA. For this sample there are approximately 180,000 clones; about 93% appear just once. Around 1% of the sample comes from the top ten.

The paper's findings and limits, for the study overall: Reportedly, close to half of the unique spike-specific TCRs recognized epitopes lying outside the regions that are mutated in the B.1.351 and B.1.1.7 variants. The vaccine-associated CD4 TCRs covered the entire spike protein, and the dominant responses fell in regions 160-218 and 743-854. Participants were mostly white British and included more females than males, and it was suggested by the authors that clonal diversity may have been underestimated. Conclusions about previously exposed vaccinees were limited because only six or seven AZD1222 recipients were SARS-CoV-2 seropositive at baseline. Because no day 14 peak-response samples were available, the repertoires could be characterized only after the peak T cell response. After two AZD1222 doses, both the breadth and the depth of spike-specific TCRs were significantly higher than at day 0 and than in MenACWY recipients. In the small 56-69-year group, the increase in depth fell short of significance, most likely because of low power.

This sample's time point label indicates: about 28 days (+/-7) after the second vaccine dose. In the paper's terms, the treatment or condition label means: meningococcal conjugate vaccine given as trial control. The vaccinee samples were drawn from two UK trials, COV001 and COV002, one of which was a single-blind randomized controlled phase 2/3 trial testing AZD1222 (ChAdOx1 nCoV-19) in healthy adults. Trial participant PBMC samples were collected at day 0 and day 28 after the second dose for TCRbeta chain sequencing. The sequencing here drew on peripheral blood, taken 28 days after the second dose of the MenACWY control vaccine. This sequence was found in an adult who received the MenACWY meningococcal vaccine as a control.

The bases read TGTGCCAGCAGCTTGGATCCAGGGGGGATCAAAAACATTCAGTACTTC. This is translated as CASSLDPGGIKNIQYF. Recombination linked TRBV5-5 to TRBJ2-4; a tentative D call is TRBD1 (7 bases match). V is cut by 0 bases and J by 3 bases, and the space between the germline ends is 13 bases. The CDR3, cysteine through phenylalanine, is 16 amino acids long. The kept DNA is CDR3 alone, 48 bases in frame from the first base. The germline V gene encodes CDR1 SGHKS and CDR2 YYEKEE (reference sequence).